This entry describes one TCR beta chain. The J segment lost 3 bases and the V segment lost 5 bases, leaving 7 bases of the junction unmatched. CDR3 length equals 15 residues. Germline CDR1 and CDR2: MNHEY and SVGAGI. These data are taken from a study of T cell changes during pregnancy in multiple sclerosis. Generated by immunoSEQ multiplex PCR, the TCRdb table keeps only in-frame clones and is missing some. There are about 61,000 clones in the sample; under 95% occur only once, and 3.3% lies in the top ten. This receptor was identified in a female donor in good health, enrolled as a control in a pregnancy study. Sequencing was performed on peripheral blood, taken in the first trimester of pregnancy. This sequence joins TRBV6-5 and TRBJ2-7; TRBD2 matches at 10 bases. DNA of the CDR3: TGTGCCAGCAGTACTAGCGGGACGGGAAGCTACGAGCAGTACTTC. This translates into CASSTSGTGSYEQYF.